This TCR beta chain came from a study of vaccination and CD4 T cells after COVID-19. The wider study: Nasal swab PCR detected SARS-CoV-2 in convalescent patients; under 10 had mild disease, one severe. Overlapping spike peptides from SARS-CoV-2, HCoV-NL63, HCoV-OC43 and HCoV-229E served to stimulate the cells.

Sequence data for DNA of cultured CD4+ T cells were generated by the Oncomine TCR Beta short-read assay. The genomic DNA was obtained from cultured CD4+ T cells by extraction with the QIAamp micro DNA kit. TCRdb re-called the PCR reads with MiXCR, one entry per CDR3 protein. The sample has 12,000 or so distinct CDR3 sequences, approximately 60% seen once. A note on this clonotype: Its specificity is not known.

Germline CDR1 and CDR2: MGHDK and SYGVNS. The trim removed 3 bases at V and 4 bases at J, leaving 8 bases unmatched. The CDR3 totals 16 residues. Indicated treatment: roughly 10-day PBMC culture with coronavirus spike peptide pools or control peptides (ViraFEST assay). Expansion of antigen-specific T cells with peptide pools by ViraFEST preceded sequencing of TCRs. The sequenced material came from CD4+ T cells from blood, cultured in vitro. The clonotype originates from a human donor who had recovered from COVID-19. This chain links TRBV25-1 with TRBJ2-5; 10 bases are a match to TRBD1. The CDR3 region has the DNA TGTGCCAGCAGTGACTGGGACAGGGGAGCCGTAGAGACCCAGTACTTC. This gives the protein CASSDWDRGAVETQYF.